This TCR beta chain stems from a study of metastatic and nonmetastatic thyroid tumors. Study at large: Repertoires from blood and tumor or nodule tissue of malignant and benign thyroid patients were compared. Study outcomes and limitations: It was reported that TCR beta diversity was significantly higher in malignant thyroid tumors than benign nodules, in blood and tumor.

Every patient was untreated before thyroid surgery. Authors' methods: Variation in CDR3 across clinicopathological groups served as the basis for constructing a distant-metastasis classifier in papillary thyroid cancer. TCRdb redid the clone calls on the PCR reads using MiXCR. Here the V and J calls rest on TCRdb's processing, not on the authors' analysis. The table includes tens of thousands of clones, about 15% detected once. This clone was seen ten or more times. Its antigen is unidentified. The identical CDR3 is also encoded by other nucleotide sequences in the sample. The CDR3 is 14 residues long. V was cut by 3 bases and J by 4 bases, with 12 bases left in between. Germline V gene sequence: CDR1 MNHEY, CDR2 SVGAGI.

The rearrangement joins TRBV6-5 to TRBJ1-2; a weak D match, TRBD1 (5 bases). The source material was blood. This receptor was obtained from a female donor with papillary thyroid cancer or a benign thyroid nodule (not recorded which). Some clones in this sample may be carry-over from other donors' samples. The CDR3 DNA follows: TGTGCCAGCAGTTATGGAACAGGTGGCTATGGCTACACCTTC. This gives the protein CASSYGTGGYGYTF.